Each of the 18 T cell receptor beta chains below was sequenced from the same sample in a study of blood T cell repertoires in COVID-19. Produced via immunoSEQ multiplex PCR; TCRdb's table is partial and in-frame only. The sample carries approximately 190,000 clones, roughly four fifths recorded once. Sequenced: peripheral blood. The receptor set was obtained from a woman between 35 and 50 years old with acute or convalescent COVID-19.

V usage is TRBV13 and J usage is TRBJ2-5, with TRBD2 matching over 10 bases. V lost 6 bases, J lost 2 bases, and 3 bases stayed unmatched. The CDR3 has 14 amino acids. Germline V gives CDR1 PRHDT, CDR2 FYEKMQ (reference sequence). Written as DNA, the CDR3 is TGTGCCAGCAGACTAGCGGGGACTCAAGAGACCCAGTACTTC. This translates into CASRLAGTQETQYF.

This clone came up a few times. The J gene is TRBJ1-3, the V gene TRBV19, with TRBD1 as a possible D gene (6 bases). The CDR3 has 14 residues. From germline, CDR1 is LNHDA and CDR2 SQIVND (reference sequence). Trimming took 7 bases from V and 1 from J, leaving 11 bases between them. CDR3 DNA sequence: TGTGCCAGTACCAAGACAGGATCTGGAAACACCATATATTTT. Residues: CASTKTGSGNTIYF.

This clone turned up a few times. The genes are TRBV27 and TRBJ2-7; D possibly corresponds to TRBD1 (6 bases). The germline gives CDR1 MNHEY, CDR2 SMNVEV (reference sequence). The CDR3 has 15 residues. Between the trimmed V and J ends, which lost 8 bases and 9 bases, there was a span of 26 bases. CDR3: CASGTSSPPPLAQYF. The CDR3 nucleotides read TGTGCCAGCGGGACATCCTCCCCGCCACCTCTCGCGCAGTACTTC.

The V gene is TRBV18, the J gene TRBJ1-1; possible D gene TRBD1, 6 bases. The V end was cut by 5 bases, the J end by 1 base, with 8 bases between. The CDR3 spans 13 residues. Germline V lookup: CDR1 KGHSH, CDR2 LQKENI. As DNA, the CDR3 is TGTGCCAGCTCAAAGGACAGGAACACTGAAGCTTTCTTT. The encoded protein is CASSKDRNTEAFF.

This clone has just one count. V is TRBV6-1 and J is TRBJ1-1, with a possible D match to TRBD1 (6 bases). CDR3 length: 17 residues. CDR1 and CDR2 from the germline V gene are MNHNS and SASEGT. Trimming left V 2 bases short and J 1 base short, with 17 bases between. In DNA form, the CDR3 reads TGTGCCAGCAGTGAATACAGGGTGGGATGGGGGAACACTGAAGCTTTCTTT. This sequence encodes CASSEYRVGWGNTEAFF.

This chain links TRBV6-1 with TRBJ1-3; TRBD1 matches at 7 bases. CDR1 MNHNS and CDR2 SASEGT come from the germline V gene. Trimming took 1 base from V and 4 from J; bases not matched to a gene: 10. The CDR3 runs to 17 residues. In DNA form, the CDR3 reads TGTGCCAGCAGTGAAGAGCTGACAGGGTATACAGGAAACACCATATATTTT. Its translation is CASSEELTGYTGNTIYF.

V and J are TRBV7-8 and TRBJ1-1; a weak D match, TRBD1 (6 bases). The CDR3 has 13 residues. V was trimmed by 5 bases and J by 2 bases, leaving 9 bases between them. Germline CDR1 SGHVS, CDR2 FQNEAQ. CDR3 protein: CASSATGNTEAFF. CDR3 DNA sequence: TGTGCCAGCAGCGCGACAGGAAACACTGAAGCTTTCTTT.

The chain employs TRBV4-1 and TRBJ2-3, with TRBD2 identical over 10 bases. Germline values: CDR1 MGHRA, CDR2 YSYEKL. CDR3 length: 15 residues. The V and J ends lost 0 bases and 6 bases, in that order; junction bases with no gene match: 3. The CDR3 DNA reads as TGCGCCAGCAGCCAAGAACTAGCGGGGTTGGATACGCAGTATTTT. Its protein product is CASSQELAGLDTQYF.

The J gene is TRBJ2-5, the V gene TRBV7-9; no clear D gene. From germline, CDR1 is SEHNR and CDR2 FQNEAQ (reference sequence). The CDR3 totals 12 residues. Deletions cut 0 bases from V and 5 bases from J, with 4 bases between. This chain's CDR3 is CASSLASETQYF. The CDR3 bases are TGTGCCAGCAGCTTAGCGAGCGAGACCCAGTACTTC.

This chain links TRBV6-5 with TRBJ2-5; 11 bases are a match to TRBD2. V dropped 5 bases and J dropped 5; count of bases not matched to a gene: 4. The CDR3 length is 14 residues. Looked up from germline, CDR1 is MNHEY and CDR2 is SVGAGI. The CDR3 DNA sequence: TGTGCCAGCAGTCTAGCGGGAGGTGTGGAGACCCAGTACTTC. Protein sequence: CASSLAGGVETQYF.

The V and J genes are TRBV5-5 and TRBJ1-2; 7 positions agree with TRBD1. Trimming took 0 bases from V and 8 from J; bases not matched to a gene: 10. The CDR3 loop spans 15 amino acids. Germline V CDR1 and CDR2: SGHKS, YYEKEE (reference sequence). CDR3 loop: CASSLARGSAWGYTF. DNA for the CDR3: TGTGCCAGCAGCTTGGCCAGGGGGTCCGCCTGGGGCTACACCTTC.

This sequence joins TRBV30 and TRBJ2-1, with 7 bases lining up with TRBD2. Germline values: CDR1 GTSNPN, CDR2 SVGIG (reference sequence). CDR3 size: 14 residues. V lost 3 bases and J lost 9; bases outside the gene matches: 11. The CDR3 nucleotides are TGTGCCTGGAGACCGAAAAGGGGAGGGAGTGAGCAGTTCTTC. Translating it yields CAWRPKRGGSEQFF.

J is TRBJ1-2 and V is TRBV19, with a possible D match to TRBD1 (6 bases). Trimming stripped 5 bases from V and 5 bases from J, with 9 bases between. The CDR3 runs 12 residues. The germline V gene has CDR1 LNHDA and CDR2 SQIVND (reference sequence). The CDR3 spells CASSLGQYGYTF. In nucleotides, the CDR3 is TGTGCCAGTAGTCTAGGACAGTATGGCTACACCTTC.

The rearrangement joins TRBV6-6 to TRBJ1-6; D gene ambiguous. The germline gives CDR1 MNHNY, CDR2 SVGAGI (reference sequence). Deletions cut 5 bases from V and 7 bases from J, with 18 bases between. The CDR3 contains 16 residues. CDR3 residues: CASSPLTVARNSPLHF. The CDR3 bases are TGTGCCAGCAGTCCACTGACGGTGGCTAGGAATTCACCCCTCCACTTT.

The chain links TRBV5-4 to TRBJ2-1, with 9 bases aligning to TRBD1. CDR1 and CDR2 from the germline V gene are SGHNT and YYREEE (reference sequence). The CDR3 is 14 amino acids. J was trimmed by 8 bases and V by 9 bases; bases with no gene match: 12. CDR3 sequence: CATWPGQGLYEQFF. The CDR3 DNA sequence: TGTGCCACATGGCCGGGACAGGGACTCTATGAGCAGTTCTTC.

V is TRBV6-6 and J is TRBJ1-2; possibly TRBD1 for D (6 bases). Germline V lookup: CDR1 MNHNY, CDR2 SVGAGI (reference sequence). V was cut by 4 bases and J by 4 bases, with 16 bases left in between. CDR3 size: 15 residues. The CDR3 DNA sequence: TGTGCCAGCAGTTTCCGGACAGACTTTGCCTATGGCTACACCTTC. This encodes CASSFRTDFAYGYTF.

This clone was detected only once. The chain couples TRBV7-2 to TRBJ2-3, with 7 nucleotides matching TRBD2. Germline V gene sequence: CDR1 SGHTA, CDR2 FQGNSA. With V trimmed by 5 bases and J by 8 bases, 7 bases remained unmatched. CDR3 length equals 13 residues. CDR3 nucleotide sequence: TGTGCCAGCAGCCCTGGGTGGGGGGGTACGCAGTATTTT. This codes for CASSPGWGGTQYF.

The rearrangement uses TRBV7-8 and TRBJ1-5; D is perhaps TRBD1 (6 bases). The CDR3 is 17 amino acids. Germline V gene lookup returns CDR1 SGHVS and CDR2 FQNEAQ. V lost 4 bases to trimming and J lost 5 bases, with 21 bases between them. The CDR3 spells CASSSLGAGAGDQPQHF. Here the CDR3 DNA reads TGTGCCAGCAGCTCGCTAGGGGCAGGGGCCGGGGATCAGCCCCAGCATTTT.